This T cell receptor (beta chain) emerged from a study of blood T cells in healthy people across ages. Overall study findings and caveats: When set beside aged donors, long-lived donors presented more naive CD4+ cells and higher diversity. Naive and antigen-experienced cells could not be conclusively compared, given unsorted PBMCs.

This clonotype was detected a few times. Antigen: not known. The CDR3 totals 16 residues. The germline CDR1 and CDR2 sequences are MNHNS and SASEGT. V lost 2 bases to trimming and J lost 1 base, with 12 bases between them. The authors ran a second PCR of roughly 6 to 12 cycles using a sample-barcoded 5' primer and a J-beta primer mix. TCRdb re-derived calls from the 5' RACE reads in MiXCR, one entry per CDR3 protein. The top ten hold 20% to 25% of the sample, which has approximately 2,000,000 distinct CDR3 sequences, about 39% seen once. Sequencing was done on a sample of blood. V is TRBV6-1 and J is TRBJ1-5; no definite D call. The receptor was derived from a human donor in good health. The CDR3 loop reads CASSESYRVSNQPQHF. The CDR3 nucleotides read TGTGCCAGCAGTGAAAGTTATAGGGTCAGCAATCAGCCCCAGCATTTT.